This T cell receptor beta chain was found in a study of naive and memory T cell subsets. Amplification of ligated cDNA took four PCR rounds with SP2 and nested alpha and beta constant primers. MiXCR, run by TCRdb on the UMI-ligation and nested PCR reads, gives a single entry per CDR3 protein. The data show 25,000 to 30,000 distinct CDR3 sequences, 5.2% seen once. The CDR3 sequence is 13 residues long. CDR1 and CDR2 (germline): MNHEY, SVGAGI. The junction had 4 bases not matched to a gene; V was cut back by 0 bases and J by 13 bases. In this sample, this clonotype turned up many times. An oligonucleotide containing a UMI was ligated to the 3' end of TCR cDNA.

This clonotype originated in an adult in good health. V gene TRBV6-5 combines with J gene TRBJ1-4; 8 bases match TRBD1. Sequencing was performed on blood. The CDR3: CASSYSGQGGLFF. In DNA, the CDR3 is TGTGCCAGCAGTTACTCAGGACAGGGAGGACTGTTTTTT.